These 8 T cell receptor beta chains were all obtained from the same sample, sequenced in a study of radiotherapy plus CTLA-4 blockade in lung cancer. Sequencing used immunoSEQ multiplex PCR; TCRdb keeps in-frame clones, though not all of them. The repertoire consists of 110,000 or so clones, with approximately 80% occurring once and the leading ten covering about 5.2%. The sequencing used peripheral blood, collected from a patient treated with radiotherapy plus ipilimumab. Source of these receptors: a human donor with non-small cell lung cancer who had a partial response to radiotherapy plus ipilimumab.

The rearrangement links TRBV21-1 to TRBJ2-7; the table assigns TRBD1, which was not confirmed against the DNA. TRBV21-1 is deemed a pseudogene. The CDR3 extends over 16 amino acids. The CDR3 sequence: CASSKKSGTGVDEQYF. Here the CDR3 DNA reads TGTGCCAGCAGCAAAAAGTCCGGGACAGGGGTCGACGAGCAGTACTTC.

The gene calls are TRBV5-5 and TRBJ2-7, with 8 nucleotides matching TRBD2. This CDR3 is built from 15 residues. The J segment lost 2 bases and the V segment lost 1 base, leaving 5 bases of the junction unmatched. CDR1 and CDR2 (germline): SGHKS, YYEKEE (reference sequence). CDR3 in DNA: TGTGCCAGCAGCTTGTTACTAGCGGTTACCTACGAGCAGTACGTC. Residues: CASSLLLAVTYEQYV.

In this sample, this clone turned up once. The V gene is TRBV7-2, the J gene TRBJ1-2; 7 positions match TRBD1. The V gene end was trimmed by 5 bases and the J gene end by 4 bases; junction bases not matched to a gene: 7. In germline, CDR1 is SGHTA, CDR2 FQGNSA. This CDR3 comprises 14 residues. CDR3 protein: CASSNYRDSYGYTF. DNA of the CDR3: TGTGCCAGCAGCAATTACCGGGACAGCTATGGCTACACCTTC. Filled out from reference TRBV7-2 and TRBJ1-2, the complete variable domain reads GAGVSQSPSNKVTEKGKDVELRCDPISGHTALYWYRQSLGQGLEFLIYFQGNSAPDKSGLPSDRFSAERTGGSVSTLTIQRTQQEDSAVYLCASSNYRDSYGYTFGSGTRLTVV.

This clone was counted only a few times. This sequence joins TRBV19 and TRBJ1-1; no clear D. V was shortened by 7 bases and J by 4 bases, with 19 bases between the two germline ends. This CDR3 is built from 15 residues. The germline CDR1 and CDR2 sequences are LNHDA and SQIVND (reference sequence). CDR3 protein: CASTPPGRGTTEAFF. The DNA for the CDR3 is TGTGCCAGTACCCCCCCCGGACGGGGAACCACTGAAGCTTTCTTT.

This chain joins TRBV7-9 and TRBJ1-6, with TRBD1 matching over 9 bases. CDR1 SEHNR and CDR2 FQNEAQ come from the germline V gene (reference sequence). The length of the CDR3 is 16 residues. J lost 7 bases, V lost 5 bases, and 9 bases had no gene match. In DNA, the CDR3 is TGTGCCAGCAGCCAGAGACCGGGACAGGGAAATTCACCCCTCCACTTT. The encoded protein is CASSQRPGQGNSPLHF. The full variable domain, rest sourced from reference TRBV7-9 and TRBJ1-6, is DTGVSQNPRHKITKRGQNVTFRCDPISEHNRLYWYRQTLGQGPEFLTYFQNEAQLEKSRLLSDRFSAERPKGSFSTLEIQRTEQGDSAMYLCASSQRPGQGNSPLHFGNGTRLTVT.

The chain carries TRBV7-2 and TRBJ1-1; 10 nucleotides align to TRBD1. Germline assignment: CDR1 SGHTA and CDR2 FQGNSA. The CDR3 contains 12 residues. After removal of 6 bases from V and 7 bases from J, the junction contained 2 bases not matched to a gene. CDR3 region: CASSWDRGEAFF. In nucleotides, the CDR3 is TGTGCCAGCAGTTGGGACAGGGGTGAAGCTTTCTTT.

This clone was counted a single time. CDR3 amino acids: CASSRRKGDEQYV. CDR3 sequence (DNA): TGTGCCAGCAGTAGGAGGAAGGGAGACGAGCAGTACGTC. The rearrangement links TRBV6-1 to TRBJ2-7; maybe TRBD2 (5 bases). Trimming pared 5 bases from V and 5 bases from J, leaving 13 bases between. Germline assignment: CDR1 MNHNS and CDR2 SASEGT. The CDR3 is made up of 13 amino acids.

V and J are TRBV10-3 and TRBJ1-2, with TRBD1 matching over 7 bases. Per germline, CDR1 ENHRY and CDR2 SYGVKD. This CDR3 is 16 amino acids long. The ends lost 0 bases at V and 4 bases at J; junction bases unmatched: 8. The CDR3 loop is CAISESKGTASYGYTF. The CDR3 DNA follows: TGTGCCATCAGTGAGTCGAAAGGGACAGCCTCCTATGGCTACACCTTC.